Following are 21 T cell receptor beta chains from one sample sequenced in a study of beta chain features in type 1 diabetes. Study-level points and caveats: Shorter TCRB CDR3s, moderately but significantly so, were found in Type 1 diabetes patients in all four CD4+ subsets.

What was sequenced were expressed TCRB transcripts, since all of the isolated RNA had been reverse transcribed. Some clones are missing from TCRdb's copy, which holds only in-frame ones; the method was immunoSEQ multiplex PCR. The table lists some 200,000 clones, roughly 17% of them singletons. Their target antigens are unknown. Material for sequencing was naive CD4+ T cells from blood. The source of these receptors is a young man with type 1 diabetes.

The V and J genes are TRBV7-6 and TRBJ2-1; D gene uncertain. CDR1 and CDR2 from the germline V gene are SGHVS and FNYEAQ. V gave up 6 bases and J gave up 7 bases, with 13 bases separating them. This CDR3 contains 13 residues. The CDR3 DNA sequence: TGTGCCAGCAGTTCGCGAAGAGGAAATGAGCAGTTCTTC. Protein product: CASSSRRGNEQFF.

This clone is a singleton in its sample. The genes are TRBV7-9 and TRBJ2-5; unclear D gene. The CDR3 is 15 residues long. Germline V lookup: CDR1 SEHNR, CDR2 FQNEAQ (reference sequence). Trimming removed 0 bases at V and 5 bases at J, with 13 bases between. In nucleotides, the CDR3 is TGTGCCAGCAGCTTAGCCACTGGCCTAGGGGAGACCCAGTACTTC. Encoded protein: CASSLATGLGETQYF.

V is TRBV25-1 and J is TRBJ1-2; 10 positions match TRBD1. The CDR3 is 15 amino acids. J gave up 7 bases and V 1 base, and 6 bases lay outside the gene matches. The germline CDR1 and CDR2 sequences are MGHDK and SYGVNS. The CDR3 protein is CASSESGTGVGGYTF. The CDR3 nucleotides read TGTGCCAGCAGTGAATCTGGGACAGGGGTCGGTGGCTACACCTTC.

The sample holds a few counts of this clone. This chain links TRBV6-5 with TRBJ2-3, with 7 bases aligning to TRBD2. Germline V CDR1 and CDR2: MNHEY, SVGAGI. This CDR3 region has 15 residues. The V gene end was trimmed by 2 bases and the J gene end by 4 bases; junction bases not matched to a gene: 6. The CDR3 bases are TGTGCCAGCAGTTACCCTGCGGGAGAGTCAGATACGCAGTATTTT. This encodes CASSYPAGESDTQYF.

This clone has a handful of counts. The genes are TRBV7-2 and TRBJ2-1; D unresolved. Germline assignment: CDR1 SGHTA and CDR2 FQGNSA. CDR3 length: 14 amino acids. The V and J ends lost 5 bases and 5 bases respectively, with 13 bases between them. The CDR3 DNA reads TGTGCCAGCAGCCGAACCGGTTTAGACAATGAGCAGTTCTTC. Its translation is CASSRTGLDNEQFF.

There are a few counts of this clone. V gene TRBV29-1 combines with J gene TRBJ2-3; TRBD2 matches at 7 bases. This CDR3 is built from 17 residues. V lost 6 bases and J lost 3; bases outside the gene matches: 18. Germline V lookup: CDR1 SQVTM, CDR2 ANQGSEA. CDR3 DNA: TGCAGCGTAGACCCAGCGGGGTGGTTTTTCGAGACAGATACGCAGTATTTT. Encoded protein: CSVDPAGWFFETDTQYF.

This clone was seen a few times. This rearrangement joins TRBV5-1 to TRBJ2-2; D is ambiguous. V lost 0 bases, J lost 1 base, and 4 bases lay in between. The CDR3 is 14 residues long. CDR1 is SGHRS and CDR2 is YFSETQ in the germline V gene. The CDR3: CASSLVRNTGELFF. Here the CDR3 DNA reads TGCGCCAGCAGCTTGGTCAGGAACACCGGGGAGCTGTTTTTT.

This clone was recorded a few times. The chain employs TRBV19 and TRBJ2-3, with a possible D match to TRBD2 (5 bases). The CDR3 contains 17 residues. Germline V gene sequence: CDR1 LNHDA, CDR2 SQIVND (reference sequence). V lost 7 bases to trimming and J lost 3 bases, with 23 bases between them. The CDR3 coding sequence is TGTGCCAGTACCTCTTTTGGCGGACGAAGAGGGACAGATACGCAGTATTTT. It is translated as CASTSFGGRRGTDTQYF.

The table lists this clone with a few counts. V gene TRBV29-1 combines with J gene TRBJ2-3, with 11 bases identical to TRBD2. This CDR3 contains 15 residues. Germline V gene lookup returns CDR1 SQVTM and CDR2 ANQGSEA. V lost 6 bases and J lost 2; bases outside the gene matches: 7. The CDR3 is CSVLGLAGPTDTQYF. The CDR3 DNA sequence: TGCAGCGTCCTCGGACTAGCGGGCCCCACAGATACGCAGTATTTT.

This clone showed up just a few times. The same CDR3 can be traced to other DNA sequences in this sample. The CDR3 loop reads CASSPQGDTQYF. The CDR3 DNA sequence: TGTGCCAGCAGCCCACAGGGTGATACGCAGTATTTT. The chain couples TRBV11-2 to TRBJ2-3, with D possibly TRBD1 on 6 matching bases. Germline assignment: CDR1 SGHAT and CDR2 FQNNGV. The CDR3 totals 12 residues. V was pared by 5 bases and J by 6 bases, with 9 bases between.

The table lists this clone with a few counts. A junction boundary mismatches the germline segment, possibly from a read error. The chain links TRBV7-7 to TRBJ1-1; TRBD1 is a possible D gene (6 bases). CDR1 is SSHAT and CDR2 is FNYEAQ in the germline V gene (reference sequence). The CDR3 covers 13 residues. The CDR3 loop is CASSSTGNTEAFF. In DNA form, the CDR3 reads TGTGCTAGCAGCTCGACAGGGAACACTGAAGCTTTCTTT.

The chain uses TRBV28 and TRBJ2-3; 13 bases are shared with TRBD2. The CDR3 is 17 residues long. Trimming at V came to 5 bases and at J to 3 bases, leaving 8 bases not matched to a gene. Germline values: CDR1 MDHEN, CDR2 SYDVKM. The CDR3 loop reads CASSPTGLAGRTDTQYF. CDR3 bases: TGTGCCAGCAGTCCTACGGGACTAGCGGGAAGGACAGATACGCAGTATTTT.

V is TRBV4-1 and J is TRBJ2-3, with D perhaps matching TRBD1 or TRBD2 (6 bases each). Trimming pared 4 bases from V and 5 bases from J, leaving 22 bases between. Per the germline V gene, CDR1 is MGHRA and CDR2 is YSYEKL. The CDR3 loop spans 17 amino acids. For the CDR3, the DNA is TGCGCCAGCAGCCTTATCGGGAAGGGGGGAGTCGGAGATACGCAGTATTTT. Translation: CASSLIGKGGVGDTQYF.

This clone was recorded a few times. The chain joins TRBV28 to TRBJ2-6; D ambiguous. The CDR3 consists of 14 residues. Germline loops: CDR1 MDHEN, CDR2 SYDVKM. The V end lost 5 bases, the J end lost 0 bases, and 5 bases lay between the germline ends. CDR3 sequence: CASSRGSGANVLTF. In DNA, the CDR3 is TGTGCCAGCAGTAGAGGCTCTGGGGCCAACGTCCTGACTTTC.

This chain uses TRBV9 with TRBJ2-1; 7 nucleotides line up with TRBD2. The V segment lost 4 bases and the J segment 8 bases; nucleotides outside the gene matches: 12. This CDR3 has 15 residues. CDR1 and CDR2 from the germline V gene are SGDLS and YYNGEE. The DNA of the CDR3 is TGTGCCAGCAGCCCCCGGGGCGGGAGAGATGATGAGCAGTTCTTC. Protein product: CASSPRGGRDDEQFF.

This clone appeared a few times. This sequence joins TRBV29-1 and TRBJ2-3, with 7 bases aligning to TRBD1. Germline V gene lookup returns CDR1 SQVTM and CDR2 ANQGSEA. The CDR3 is 14 amino acids. Unmatched junction bases numbered 10, after V lost 7 bases and J lost 3 bases. CDR3 sequence reads: CSGGRQGQTDTQYF. The CDR3 DNA follows: TGCAGCGGGGGCAGACAGGGACAAACAGATACGCAGTATTTT.

This clone came up once. The chain uses TRBV7-3 and TRBJ2-3, with TRBD1 as a possible D gene (6 bases). Looked up from germline, CDR1 is SGHTA and CDR2 is FQGTGA. This CDR3 spans 13 amino acids. V was clipped by 3 bases and J by 4 bases, with 8 bases between them. CDR3 nucleotides: TGTGCCAGCAGCTTCGCAGGGGCAGATACGCAGTATTTT. Translated: CASSFAGADTQYF.

The chain links TRBV2 to TRBJ1-2, with D possibly matching TRBD1 (6 bases). This CDR3 is 12 amino acids long. V shed 3 bases and J shed 14 bases, with 16 bases lying between them. The germline gives CDR1 SNHLY, CDR2 FYNNEI. In DNA form, the CDR3 reads TGTGCCAGCAGTGAGAGACAGGAACCTAGAACCTTC. Translating gives CASSERQEPRTF. Supplemented by reference TRBV2 and TRBJ1-2, the full variable domain reads EPEVTQTPSHQVTQMGQEVILRCVPISNHLYFYWYRQILGQKVEFLVSFYNNEISEKSEIFDDQFSVERPDGSNFTLKIRSTKLEDSAMYFCASSERQEPRTFGSGTRLTVV.

This chain joins TRBV9 and TRBJ2-3; no firm D call. Germline V gene sequence: CDR1 SGDLS, CDR2 YYNGEE. Between the trimmed V and J ends, which lost 0 bases and 4 bases, there was a span of 12 bases. CDR3 length equals 15 residues. The CDR3 loop is CASSVASLAADTQYF. CDR3 nucleotides: TGTGCCAGCAGCGTAGCCTCCTTGGCTGCAGATACGCAGTATTTT.

The chain joins TRBV7-3 to TRBJ2-7, with unresolved D. The V gene's germline CDR1 is SGHTA and CDR2 FQGTGA. This CDR3 comprises 13 residues. Trimming took off 0 bases at V and 5 bases at J, with 8 bases between the two ends. The CDR3 sequence: CASSLTAKDEQYF. The CDR3, as DNA: TGTGCCAGCAGCTTAACTGCCAAAGACGAGCAGTACTTC.

The sample holds a few counts of this clone. This chain links TRBV29-1 with TRBJ2-5; 8 nucleotides align to TRBD1. The CDR3 has 14 amino acids. With 3 bases clipped from V and 2 bases from J, the junction kept 5 bases outside the gene matches. Germline CDR1 reads SQVTM; CDR2 reads ANQGSEA. The CDR3 here is CSVDDRGLQETQYF. The CDR3 DNA follows: TGCAGCGTTGACGACAGGGGCCTACAAGAGACCCAGTACTTC.